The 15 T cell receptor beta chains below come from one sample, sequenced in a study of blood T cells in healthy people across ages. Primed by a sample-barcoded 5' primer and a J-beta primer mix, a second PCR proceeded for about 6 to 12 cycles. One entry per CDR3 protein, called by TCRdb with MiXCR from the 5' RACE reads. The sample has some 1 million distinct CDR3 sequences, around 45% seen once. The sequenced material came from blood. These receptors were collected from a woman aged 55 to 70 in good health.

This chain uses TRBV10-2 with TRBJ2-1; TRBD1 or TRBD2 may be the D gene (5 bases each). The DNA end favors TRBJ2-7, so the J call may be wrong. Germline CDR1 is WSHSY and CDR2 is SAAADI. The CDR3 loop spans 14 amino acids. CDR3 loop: CASVQGAPGNEQYF. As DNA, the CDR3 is TGCGCCAGCGTCCAGGGAGCCCCTGGCAATGAGCAGTACTTC.

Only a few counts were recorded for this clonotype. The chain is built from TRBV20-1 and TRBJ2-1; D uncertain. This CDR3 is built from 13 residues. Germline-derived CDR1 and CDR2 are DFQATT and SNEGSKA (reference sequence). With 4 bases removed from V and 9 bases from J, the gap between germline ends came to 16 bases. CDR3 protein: CSAKRPSATEQFF. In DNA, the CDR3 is TGCAGTGCTAAAAGACCTAGTGCTACTGAGCAGTTCTTC.

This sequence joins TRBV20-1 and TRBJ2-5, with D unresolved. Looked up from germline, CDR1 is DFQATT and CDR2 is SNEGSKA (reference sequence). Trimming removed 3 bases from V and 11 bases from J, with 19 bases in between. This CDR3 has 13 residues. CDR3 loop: CSARDAVYNEQYF. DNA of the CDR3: TGCAGTGCTAGGGACGCGGTATACAATGAGCAGTACTTC.

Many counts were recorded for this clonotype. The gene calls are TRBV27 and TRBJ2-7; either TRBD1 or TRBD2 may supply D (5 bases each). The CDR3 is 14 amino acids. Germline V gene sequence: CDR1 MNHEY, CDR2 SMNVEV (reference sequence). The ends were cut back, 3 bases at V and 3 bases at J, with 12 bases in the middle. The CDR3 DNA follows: TGTGCCAGCAGTTTCGGGACGGCGGGCTACGAGCAGTACTTC. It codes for CASSFGTAGYEQYF.

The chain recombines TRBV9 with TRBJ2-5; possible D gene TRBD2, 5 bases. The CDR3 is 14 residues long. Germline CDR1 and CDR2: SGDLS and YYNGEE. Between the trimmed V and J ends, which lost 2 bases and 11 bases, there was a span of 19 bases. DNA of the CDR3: TGTGCCAGCAGCGTGGGCGGGTTTTACAATGAGCAGTACTTC. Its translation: CASSVGGFYNEQYF. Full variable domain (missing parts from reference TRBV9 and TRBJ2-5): DSGVTQTPKHLITATGQRVTLRCSPRSGDLSVYWYQQSLDQGLQFLIQYYNGEERAKGNILERFSAQQFPDLHSELNLSSLELGDSALYFCASSVGGFYNEQYFGPGTRLLVL.

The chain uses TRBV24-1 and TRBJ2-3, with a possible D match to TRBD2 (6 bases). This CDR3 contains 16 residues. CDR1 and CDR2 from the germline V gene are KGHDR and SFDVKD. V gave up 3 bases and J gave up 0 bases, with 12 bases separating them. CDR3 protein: CATSDQRAGSTDTQYF. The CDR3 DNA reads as TGTGCCACCAGTGATCAAAGAGCGGGTAGCACAGATACGCAGTATTTT.

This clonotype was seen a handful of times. This CDR3 reads CASSTSGFAETQYF. The CDR3 DNA reads as TGTGCCAGCAGTACAAGCGGATTCGCAGAGACCCAGTACTTC. V is TRBV2 and J is TRBJ2-5; tentative D call: TRBD2 (5 bases). Germline lookup yields CDR1 SNHLY and CDR2 FYNNEI. V was clipped by 5 bases and J by 4 bases, with 14 bases between them. The length of the CDR3 is 14 residues. Looking up the rest from reference TRBV2 and TRBJ2-5 gives the full variable domain: EPEVTQTPSHQVTQMGQEVILRCVPISNHLYFYWYRQILGQKVEFLVSFYNNEISEKSEIFDDQFSVERPDGSNFTLKIRSTKLEDSAMYFCASSTSGFAETQYFGPGTRLLVL.

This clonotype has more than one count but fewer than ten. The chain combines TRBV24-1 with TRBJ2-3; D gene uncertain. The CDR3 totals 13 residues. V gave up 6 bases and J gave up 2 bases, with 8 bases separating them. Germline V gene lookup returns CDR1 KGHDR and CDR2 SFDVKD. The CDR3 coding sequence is TGTGCCACCAGTTCGGCAACCACAGATACGCAGTATTTT. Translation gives CATSSATTDTQYF.

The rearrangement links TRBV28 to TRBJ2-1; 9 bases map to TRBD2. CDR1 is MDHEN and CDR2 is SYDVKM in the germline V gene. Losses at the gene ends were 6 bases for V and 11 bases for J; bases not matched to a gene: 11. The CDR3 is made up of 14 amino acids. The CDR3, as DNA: TGTGCCAGCAGGAGGGGACTAGCCAAGGTCAAGCAGTTCTTC. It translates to CASRRGLAKVKQFF.

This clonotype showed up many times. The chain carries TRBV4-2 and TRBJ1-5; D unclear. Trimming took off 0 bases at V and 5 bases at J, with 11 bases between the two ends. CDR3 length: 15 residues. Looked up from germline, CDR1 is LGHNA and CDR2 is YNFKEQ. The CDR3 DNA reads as TGTGCCAGCAGCCAAGATTGGGATCTGGATCAGCCCCAGCATTTT. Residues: CASSQDWDLDQPQHF.

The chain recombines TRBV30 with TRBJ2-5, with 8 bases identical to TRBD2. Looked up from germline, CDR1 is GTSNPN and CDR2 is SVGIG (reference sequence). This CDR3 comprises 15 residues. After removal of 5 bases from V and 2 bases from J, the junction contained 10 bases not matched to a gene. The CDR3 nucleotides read TGTGCCTGGGAGGGAGTAAGCGGGAGTCAAGAGACCCAGTACTTC. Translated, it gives CAWEGVSGSQETQYF.

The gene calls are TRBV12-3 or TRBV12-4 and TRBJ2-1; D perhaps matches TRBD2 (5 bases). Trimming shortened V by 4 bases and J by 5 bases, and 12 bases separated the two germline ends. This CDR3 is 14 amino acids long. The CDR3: CASSSGLVHNEQFF. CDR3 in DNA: TGTGCCAGCAGTTCGGGGTTGGTACACAATGAGCAGTTCTTC.

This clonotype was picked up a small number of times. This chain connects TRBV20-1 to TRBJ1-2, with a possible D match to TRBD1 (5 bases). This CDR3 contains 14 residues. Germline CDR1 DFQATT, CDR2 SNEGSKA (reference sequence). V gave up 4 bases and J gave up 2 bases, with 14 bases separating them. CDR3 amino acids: CSATGPHNNYGYTF. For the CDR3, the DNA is TGCAGTGCTACAGGGCCCCACAACAACTATGGCTACACCTTC.

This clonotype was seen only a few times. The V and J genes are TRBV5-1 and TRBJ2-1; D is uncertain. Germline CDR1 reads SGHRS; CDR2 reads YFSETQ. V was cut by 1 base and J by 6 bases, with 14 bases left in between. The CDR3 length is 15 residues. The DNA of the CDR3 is TGCGCCAGCAGCTTGTCAGGCCCCCCGGGCAATGAGCAGTTCTTC. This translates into CASSLSGPPGNEQFF.

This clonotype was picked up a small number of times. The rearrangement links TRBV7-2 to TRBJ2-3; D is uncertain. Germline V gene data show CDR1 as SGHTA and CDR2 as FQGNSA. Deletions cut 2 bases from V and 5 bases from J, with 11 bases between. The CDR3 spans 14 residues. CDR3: CASSLQKSVDTQYF. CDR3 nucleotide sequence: TGTGCCAGCAGCTTACAGAAGTCAGTAGATACGCAGTATTTT.